Below are 24 T cell receptor delta chains sequenced from a single sample in a study of delta chains in infants with herpesvirus infections. Reverse transcription of PBMC RNA used primers specific for the gamma and delta chains. TCRdb processed the RT-PCR reads again with the CATT caller. The sample consists of about 570 delta-chain clones, 45% to 65% of them appearing once. The sample here was peripheral blood, taken at time point 5 of longitudinal follow-up. The receptors stem from a human donor who was a Ugandan infant, either HIV-exposed or HIV-unexposed (not recorded which).

Of note for this clone: This probably arose from a read error, given a far larger clone one base away. J is TRDJ1 and V is TRDV3; possibly TRDD2 or TRDD3 for D (7 bases each). Per the germline V gene, CDR1 is TVYSNPD and CDR2 is GDNSRS (reference sequence). This CDR3 contains 17 residues. The ends were cut back, 3 bases at V and 1 base at J, with 24 bases in the middle. CDR3 loop: CAFPFLLGYTGTDKLIF. As DNA, the CDR3 is TGTGCCTTCCCGTTCCTACTGGGGTATACGGGCACCGATAAACTCATCTTT. Variable domain in full (rest from reference TRDV3 and TRDJ1): CDKVTQSSPDQTVASGSEVVLLCTYDTVYSNPDLFWYRIRPDYSFQFVFYGDNSRSEGADFTQGRFSVKHILTQKAFHLVISPVRTEDSATYYCAFPFLLGYTGTDKLIFGKGTRVTVEP.

In regard to this clone: A far larger clone is just one base off, so this is likely a read error. The chain joins TRDV1 to TRDJ1, with 12 bases matching TRDD3. Germline V CDR1 and CDR2: TSWWSYY, QGS. This CDR3 comprises 25 residues. With 1 base clipped from V and 0 bases from J, the junction kept 27 bases outside the gene matches. DNA for the CDR3: TGTGCTCTTGGGGAACCCTTTCCTCCTGCGTACTGGGGGATACTGGACGGCGGGTACACCGATAAACTCATCTTT. It yields the protein CALGEPFPPAYWGILDGGYTDKLIF.

Comment on this clone: This likely reflects a read error, since a far larger clone is one base away. This CDR3 is also generated by other DNA sequences in the sample. This chain links TRDV1 with TRDJ1; 13 bases line up with TRDD3. The CDR3 runs 21 residues. Per germline, CDR1 TSWWSYY and CDR2 QGS. The CDR3 region is CALGELPPTYWGIRQGDKLIF. The CDR3 region has the DNA TGTGCTCTTGGAGAACTCCCTCCCACTTACTGGGGGATACGCCAGGGCGATAAACTCATCTTT.

Notes on this clone: It differs at one base from a far larger clone, so likely a read error. The CDR3 bases are TGTGCCTGTGACTCGCTACTGGGGTCGGGCGCCAATAAACTCATCTTT. Protein: CACDSLLGSGANKLIF. The gene calls are TRDV2 and TRDJ1, with 7 positions matching TRDD3. Per the germline V gene, CDR1 is GEAIGNYY and CDR2 is EKD. J lost 6 bases, V lost 3 bases, and 15 bases had no gene match. The length of the CDR3 is 16 residues.

Worth noting for this clone: This likely stems from a read error, as it lies one base from a far larger clone. Other DNA sequences in the same sample also yield this CDR3. V gene TRDV2 combines with J gene TRDJ1; 9 bases align to TRDD3. CDR1 is GEAIGNYY, CDR2 EKD, per germline. This CDR3 has 20 residues. V dropped 4 bases and J dropped 0; count of bases not matched to a gene: 20. The CDR3 DNA follows: TGTGCCTGTGATACCGTCGGGCATTATGGGGGGATACAGGACACCGATAAACTCATCTTT. Translation gives CACDTVGHYGGIQDTDKLIF.

To note about this clone: A read error is the likely source, as a far larger clone sits one nucleotide away. This rearrangement joins TRDV1 to TRDJ2; maybe TRDD2 (9 bases). Germline CDR1 is TSWWSYY and CDR2 is QGS. The CDR3 length is 23 residues. DNA for the CDR3: TGTGCTCTTGGGGAAAAGGAGCCTTCCTACCCCTTACTGGGGGTCTTATTGACAGTACAACTCTTCTTT. Its protein is CALGEKEPSYPLLGVLLTVQLFF.

This clone has a handful of counts. One base separates it from a far larger clone, so it is likely a read error. The chain employs TRDV2 and TRDJ1; 8 bases fit TRDD3. The germline gives CDR1 GEAIGNYY, CDR2 EKD. With 4 bases clipped from V and 2 bases from J, the junction kept 8 bases outside the gene matches. This CDR3 has 15 amino acids. The CDR3 bases are TGTGCCTGTGATCACTGGGGGTACCAAACCGATAAACTCATCTTT. Translating gives CACDHWGYQTDKLIF.

A word on this clone: A far larger clone is off by one base, so a read error is likely. The chain combines TRDV2 with TRDJ1; 7 bases align to TRDD3. The CDR3 runs to 15 residues. CDR1 is GEAIGNYY and CDR2 is EKD in the germline V gene. V shed 3 bases, J shed 0 bases, and the junction held 6 bases outside the gene matches. CDR3 nucleotides: TGTGCCTGTGACCACGTGGGGGACCACACCGATAAACTCATCTTT. Translating it yields CACDHVGDHTDKLIF.

In regard to this clone: A far larger clone is one nucleotide away, so this likely arose from a read error. The gene calls are TRDV2 and TRDJ1, with TRDD3 as a possible D gene (6 bases). The CDR3 is 20 residues long. Germline V gene data show CDR1 as GEAIGNYY and CDR2 as EKD. The V gene lost 0 bases and the J gene lost 0 bases, with 25 bases spanning the gap. The CDR3 here is CACDTVGHYGGTQDTDKLIF. The CDR3 coding sequence is TGTGCCTGTGACACCGTCGGGCATTATGGGGGGACACAGGACACCGATAAACTCATCTTT.

Comment on this clone: A far larger clone is one base from this, pointing to a likely read error. The V gene is TRDV1, the J gene TRDJ2, with D possibly TRDD3 on 5 matching bases. The CDR3 sequence is 19 residues long. V dropped 5 bases and J dropped 0 bases, with 22 bases sitting between them. Germline CDR1 TSWWSYY, CDR2 QGS. In DNA form, the CDR3 reads TGTGCTCTTGGGCCCCCGCATACGGGGAGTCATGCTTTGACAGCACAACTCTTCTTT. Residues: CALGPPHTGSHALTAQLFF.

A word on this clone: A read error is the likely source, as a far larger clone sits one nucleotide away. The chain joins TRDV2 to TRDJ3, with D tentatively TRDD3 (5 bases). Germline values: CDR1 GEAIGNYY, CDR2 EKD. CDR3 length: 19 residues. Trimming stripped 0 bases from V and 1 base from J, with 15 bases between. CDR3 region: CACDTVLAKGSWDTRQMFF. The CDR3 DNA reads as TGTGCCTGTGACACCGTACTGGCGAAGGGGTCCTGGGACACCCGACAGATGTTTTTC.

This clone was counted a few times. A far larger clone is one base from this, pointing to a likely read error. In the same sample, other DNA sequences code for this CDR3. This chain joins TRDV1 and TRDJ1, with a possible D match to TRDD2 (5 bases). Germline CDR1 TSWWSYY, CDR2 QGS. The CDR3 totals 18 residues. Trimming shortened V by 1 base and J by 0 bases, and 18 bases separated the two germline ends. The CDR3 DNA reads TGTGCTCTTGGGGAACCCTTGTTCCTGAAGGGGTACACCGATAAACTCATCTTT. Translating gives CALGEPLFLKGYTDKLIF.

This clone was seen a single time. It differs at one base from a far larger clone, so likely a read error. This rearrangement joins TRDV2 to TRDJ3; 11 bases map to TRDD3. The CDR3 spans 20 residues. Germline CDR1 reads GEAIGNYY; CDR2 reads EKD. The CDR3 is CACVTVLGDKSSWDTRQMFF. The CDR3 coding sequence is TGTGCCTGTGTCACCGTACTGGGGGATAAAAGCTCCTGGGACACCCGACAGATGTTTTTC.

Regarding this clone: A far larger clone differs by one base, so this is likely a read error. This chain joins TRDV1 and TRDJ1; 8 bases agree with TRDD3. The CDR3 has 19 amino acids. Germline-derived CDR1 and CDR2 are TSWWSYY and QGS. CDR3 sequence: CALGKLRLFTGGYTDKLIF. The CDR3 nucleotides are TGTGCTCTTGGGAAACTTCGACTCTTCACTGGGGGGTACACCGATAAACTCATCTTT.

Worth noting for this clone: It differs at one base from a far larger clone, so likely a read error. The same CDR3 can be traced to other DNA sequences in this sample. The rearrangement joins TRDV2 to TRDJ1; a weak D match, TRDD3 (5 bases). Looked up from germline, CDR1 is GEAIGNYY and CDR2 is EKD. There are 15 residues in the CDR3. V lost 1 base to trimming and J lost 3 bases, with 14 bases between them. For the CDR3, the DNA is TGTGCCTGTGACACGTGGGGTGATCAGGCCGATAAACTCATCTTT. It is translated as CACDTWGDQADKLIF.

By share of the sample, this clone is large. This sequence joins TRDV1 and TRDJ1; 9 bases agree with TRDD3. Looked up from germline, CDR1 is TSWWSYY and CDR2 is QGS. This CDR3 contains 20 residues. The trim removed 0 bases at V and 8 bases at J, leaving 22 bases unmatched. The DNA of the CDR3 is TGTGCTCTTGGGGAACTATCCTACAGATATTCCTACTGGGGATACGAGAAACTCATCTTT. Protein: CALGELSYRYSYWGYEKLIF.

Regarding this clone: Since a far larger clone is one base different, this is likely a read error. Other DNA variants within this sample encode the same CDR3. V is TRDV1 and J is TRDJ1; TRDD3 matches 9 bases. The CDR3 spans 25 residues. Germline lookup yields CDR1 TSWWSYY and CDR2 QGS. The CDR3 loop is CALGDPRYYFLSNWGKLLRDDKLIF. The CDR3 nucleotides read TGTGCACTTGGGGACCCCCGTTACTATTTCCTGAGTAACTGGGGGAAGTTATTGCGGGACGATAAACTCATCTTT.

Worth noting for this clone: Given a far larger clone just one base away, this is likely a sequencing read error. CDR3 protein: CALGELMEFPAHYTDKLIF. The CDR3 DNA reads as TGTGCTCTTGGGGAACTGATGGAGTTCCCCGCCCACTACACCGATAAACTCATCTTT. The chain carries TRDV1 and TRDJ1; no clear D gene. The CDR3 spans 19 residues. The V and J ends lost 0 bases and 0 bases respectively, with 20 bases between them. From germline, CDR1 is TSWWSYY and CDR2 QGS.

As for this clone: This may be a read error, as it is one base from a much larger clone. The CDR3 coding sequence is TGTGCTCTTGGGGAACTAGGTGGCTACGGGTTGTGGGGGGGACTCATCTTT. Protein sequence: CALGELGGYGLWGGLIF. The chain is built from TRDV1 and TRDJ1, with a possible D match to TRDD3 (6 bases). The CDR3 runs to 17 residues. With 0 bases removed from V and 10 bases from J, the gap between germline ends came to 24 bases. The germline V gene has CDR1 TSWWSYY and CDR2 QGS.

Notes on this clone: Since a far larger clone is one base different, this is likely a read error. This rearrangement joins TRDV1 to TRDJ1; TRDD3 is a possible D gene (6 bases). Germline V lookup: CDR1 TSWWSYY, CDR2 QGS. The CDR3 extends over 17 amino acids. CDR3 nucleotide sequence: TGTGCTATTGGGGAACTAGGTGGCTACGGGTTGTTGGGGGGACTCATCTTT. Its protein product is CAIGELGGYGLLGGLIF.

The V call is TRDV3, the J call TRDJ3; 7 bases match TRDD3. The CDR3 contains 20 residues. In germline, CDR1 is TVYSNPD, CDR2 GDNSRS (reference sequence). With 1 base clipped from V and 0 bases from J, the junction kept 15 bases outside the gene matches. The CDR3 spells CAFIPHLGGGISWDTRQMFF. CDR3 in DNA: TGTGCCTTTATCCCCCACCTAGGTGGGGGGATCTCCTGGGACACCCGACAGATGTTTTTC.

In regard to this clone: A read error is the likely source, as a far larger clone sits one nucleotide away. CDR3 DNA: TGTGCCTGTGATGTACTGGGGGATACTGCCTGGGACACCCGACAGATGTTTTTC. Translating it yields CACDVLGDTAWDTRQMFF. The chain joins TRDV2 to TRDJ3; the match to TRDD3 covers 12 bases. This CDR3 comprises 18 residues. Looked up from germline, CDR1 is GEAIGNYY and CDR2 is EKD. The trim removed 4 bases at V and 2 bases at J, leaving 5 bases unmatched.

Sample share makes this clone large. The chain links TRDV1 to TRDJ1; possible D gene TRDD3, 5 bases. CDR1 is TSWWSYY, CDR2 QGS, per germline. Trimming took off 6 bases at V and 0 bases at J, with 41 bases between the two ends. The CDR3 contains 24 residues. The CDR3 coding sequence is TGTGCTCTTGGTGTAGGGGTTGGCAGGCAACTCTGTGGGGCCCCAGAGGGGTACACCGATAAACTCATCTTT. Translating gives CALGVGVGRQLCGAPEGYTDKLIF.

About this clone itself: This likely stems from a read error, as it lies one base from a far larger clone. The identical CDR3 is also encoded by other nucleotide sequences in the sample. This chain joins TRDV1 and TRDJ1; 13 positions agree with TRDD3. Germline-derived CDR1 and CDR2 are TSWWSYY and QGS. The length of the CDR3 is 26 residues. DNA for the CDR3: TGTGCTCTTGGGGAAACGGAGGGTAGCCGACGGAGACTGGGGGATACGCGTAGGCCATACACCGATAAGCTCATCTTT. Its protein product is CALGETEGSRRRLGDTRRPYTDKLIF.